The source of this T cell receptor (beta chain) is a study of T-cell reconstitution after alpha-beta-depleted transplantation in children. This clonotype has at least ten counts. Molecular barcoding with unique molecular identifiers was used for the TCRbeta library. MiXCR, run by TCRdb on the PCR reads, gives a single entry per CDR3 protein. The data show 490,000 or so distinct CDR3 sequences, around 13% seen once. This specimen was PBMCs from the stem cell graft donor, taken from the stem cell graft. The source is a human donor who donated a stem cell graft to a child with combined immunodeficiency.

The DNA of the CDR3 is TGTGCCAGCACCCTAGGCCGGGTGGTTGGAAAGACCCAGTACTTC. It encodes CASTLGRVVGKTQYF. V and J are TRBV12-3 or TRBV12-4 and TRBJ2-5, with D uncertain. This CDR3 is built from 15 residues. Trimming removed 7 bases at V and 6 bases at J, with 21 bases between.